The TCR beta chain under discussion was sequenced for a study of PD-1 blockade in classical Hodgkin lymphoma. Time point given: cycle 4 day 1 (C4D1), after less than seven weeks of nivolumab. There was relapse after autologous stem cell transplantation in every patient, and there was variation in brentuximab vedotin exposure. CD4+ T cells were purified from thawed PBMCs by negative selection. V was clipped by 4 bases and J by 3 bases, with 10 bases between them. The germline CDR1 and CDR2 sequences are MGHRA and YSYEKL. This CDR3 has 14 amino acids. Findings and limits, study-wide: CD8+ TCR diversity did not rise significantly by C4D1, unlike CD4+. Still unresolved is the cause of the repertoire differences, which may be disease activity or prior therapy.

This clone was found a few times. The antigen is unknown. Using immunoSEQ multiplex PCR, the repertoire was profiled, and TCRdb retains in-frame clones only, with some absent. The profile shows 31,000 or so clones, about 86% of them singletons. This clonotype was sampled from a human donor with classical Hodgkin lymphoma. This chain connects TRBV4-1 to TRBJ1-5; D unresolved. Sequenced material: CD4+ T cells from blood, taken before the fourth cycle of nivolumab. The CDR3 region is CASSLDGYNQPQHF. The CDR3 region has the DNA TGCGCCAGCAGCCTGGACGGCTACAATCAGCCCCAGCATTTT.